Listed below are T cell receptor beta chains from one sample, sequenced in a study of blood T cell repertoires in COVID-19. Libraries were prepared by immunoSEQ multiplex PCR; TCRdb keeps only in-frame clonotypes and omits some of them. The data hold about 200,000 clones, with about 94% observed a single time. The sample consisted of peripheral blood. These receptors came from a man aged 55-75 years with COVID-19, enrolled during active disease. Each CDR3 is given with its conserved first and last residue. D genes are given only for firm matches. Clone size appears in some rows only: once, few, many, or a class for an expanded clone.

j_call,d_call,clone_size,v_call,cdr3_aa,cdr3_nt
TRBJ1-2,TRBD1,.,TRBV10-2,CASSDRGYGYTF,TGCGCCAGCTCGGACAGGGGCTATGGCTACACCTTC
TRBJ2-2,TRBD1,.,TRBV6-5,CASSGTGIGELFF,TGTGCCAGCAGCGGGACAGGGATCGGGGAGCTGTTTTTT
TRBJ2-3,TRBD1,once,TRBV19,CASSIRDSSTDTQYF,TGTGCCAGTAGTATCCGGGACAGTTCCACAGATACGCAGTATTTT
TRBJ2-7,.,.,TRBV5-6,CASSLGREPFTEQYF,TGTGCCAGCAGCTTGGGCCGGGAGCCCTTTACCGAGCAGTACTTC
TRBJ2-7,.,.,TRBV12-3/TRBV12-4,CASSLVYEQYF,TGTGCCAGCAGTTTAGTATACGAGCAGTACTTC
TRBJ1-6,.,.,TRBV5-1,CASSLGWTGNSPLHF,TGCGCCAGCAGCTTGGGGTGGACGGGGAATTCACCCCTCCACTTT
TRBJ1-1,TRBD1,.,TRBV3-1/TRBV3-2,CASSHTGTVMNTEAFF,TGTGCCAGCAGCCACACCGGGACAGTAATGAACACTGAAGCTTTCTTT
TRBJ2-7,.,.,TRBV5-4,CASSLGGGPSYEQYF,TGTGCCAGCAGCTTGGGTGGGGGCCCTTCCTACGAGCAGTACTTC
TRBJ2-7,.,.,TRBV7-6,CASSPGFQVYEQYF,TGTGCCAGCAGCCCAGGTTTCCAGGTCTACGAGCAGTACTTC
TRBJ2-1,TRBD2,.,TRBV30,CAWTRTSGLYNEQFF,TGTGCCTGGACTCGGACTAGCGGTCTCTACAATGAGCAGTTCTTC